Below are 29 T cell receptor beta chains sequenced from a single sample in a study of post-analysis software for immune sequencing data. Overall study findings and caveats: TRBV5-6, TRBV5-1 and TRBV20-1 belonged to a set of about 5 TRBV segments that were more frequent in patients than controls.

cDNA libraries of TCR beta carried unique molecular identifiers. TCRdb processed the PCR reads anew with MiXCR; each CDR3 protein has one entry. The data show roughly 620,000 distinct CDR3 sequences, 44% seen once. Their specific antigens are unknown. Sequenced sample: blood. The receptors were gathered from a girl aged 5-17 years with multiple sclerosis.

The chain uses TRBV20-1 and TRBJ2-3, with 13 bases lining up with TRBD2. V lost 5 bases, J lost 6 bases, and 14 bases stayed unmatched. CDR1 DFQATT and CDR2 SNEGSKA come from the germline V gene (reference sequence). The CDR3 runs 17 residues. CDR3 sequence: CSARTARTSGSVDTQYF. The CDR3 region has the DNA TGCAGTGCTCGGACTGCTAGGACTAGCGGGAGCGTGGATACGCAGTATTTT.

This clonotype was picked up a small number of times. The CDR3 protein is CASSLAEGATEAFF. The CDR3, as DNA: TGTGCCAGCAGCTTAGCAGAGGGGGCAACTGAAGCTTTCTTT. J is TRBJ1-1 and V is TRBV7-2; 7 bases align to TRBD1. J was trimmed by 5 bases and V by 0 bases; bases with no gene match: 3. The CDR3 contains 14 residues. Germline CDR1 reads SGHTA; CDR2 reads FQGNSA.

The chain's CDR3 is CASTPSMNTEAFF. The CDR3 bases are TGTGCCAGCACCCCGAGTATGAACACTGAAGCTTTCTTT. The V and J genes are TRBV7-9 and TRBJ1-1; D gene unclear. Germline lookup yields CDR1 SEHNR and CDR2 FQNEAQ (reference sequence). The CDR3 sequence is 13 residues long. V was cut by 7 bases and J by 0 bases, with 9 bases left in between.

A few counts support this clonotype. The chain couples TRBV29-1 to TRBJ2-7; TRBD2 is a possible D gene (6 bases). Trimming pared 4 bases from V and 6 bases from J, leaving 10 bases between. Germline V CDR1 and CDR2: SQVTM, ANQGSEA. The CDR3 totals 11 residues. CDR3 sequence (DNA): TGCAGCGTTGGGAGGGGCCGCGAGCAGTACTTC. Its protein is CSVGRGREQYF.

This clonotype was counted between two and nine times. The V and J genes are TRBV7-2 and TRBJ2-5; 9 bases match TRBD2. The germline gives CDR1 SGHTA, CDR2 FQGNSA. The V and J ends lost 0 bases and 5 bases, in that order; junction bases with no gene match: 7. CDR3 length: 16 residues. CDR3 protein: CASSLAMKLAGETQYF. The CDR3 nucleotides read TGTGCCAGCAGCTTAGCTATGAAACTAGCGGGCGAGACCCAGTACTTC.

The chain couples TRBV11-3 to TRBJ2-7; D unresolved. This CDR3 region has 15 residues. Germline V lookup: CDR1 SGHNT, CDR2 YENEEA. The germline V and J ends were trimmed by 5 bases and 5 bases, with 19 bases remaining between them. In nucleotides, the CDR3 is TGTGCCAGCAGCCCCCGAGGTCGTAGCCGGGACGAGCAGTACTTC. This encodes CASSPRGRSRDEQYF.

J is TRBJ2-1 and V is TRBV24-1; D might be TRBD1 (6 bases). The CDR3 loop spans 14 amino acids. Germline V lookup: CDR1 KGHDR, CDR2 SFDVKD. The V and J ends lost 3 bases and 4 bases respectively, with 9 bases between them. The CDR3: CATSDGGIYNEQFF. The CDR3 coding sequence is TGTGCCACCAGTGATGGGGGCATTTACAATGAGCAGTTCTTC.

V usage is TRBV3-1 and J usage is TRBJ2-7; 9 nucleotides agree with TRBD1. CDR1 LGHDT and CDR2 YNNKEL come from the germline V gene (reference sequence). The CDR3 is made up of 14 amino acids. After removal of 6 bases from V and 3 bases from J, the junction contained 6 bases not matched to a gene. In DNA, the CDR3 is TGTGCCAGCAGTCGGGCGACAGGGGGCTACGAGCAGTACTTC. Encoded protein: CASSRATGGYEQYF.

This clonotype was detected a few times. The chain uses TRBV12-3 or TRBV12-4 and TRBJ2-7, with D possibly called TRBD1 or TRBD2 (5 bases each). CDR3 length: 11 amino acids. V was clipped by 6 bases and J by 7 bases, with 10 bases between them. The CDR3 DNA sequence: TGTGCCAGCAGGGGACGAGGGGAGCAGTACTTC. It yields the protein CASRGRGEQYF.

The chain is built from TRBV29-1 and TRBJ2-5, with 8 bases fitting TRBD2. In germline, CDR1 is SQVTM, CDR2 ANQGSEA. V gave up 5 bases and J gave up 5 bases; unmatched junction bases: 1. The CDR3 contains 11 residues. The CDR3 sequence: CSVKRGETQYF. The DNA for the CDR3 is TGCAGCGTTAAGCGGGGGGAGACCCAGTACTTC. Complete variable domain (other parts from reference TRBV29-1 and TRBJ2-5): SAVISQKPSRDICQRGTSLTIQCQVDSQVTMMFWYRQQPGQSLTLIATANQGSEATYESGFVIDKFPISRPNLTFSTLTVSNMSPEDSSIYLCSVKRGETQYFGPGTRLLVL.

The genes are TRBV27 and TRBJ2-7; D is perhaps TRBD1 or TRBD2 (5 bases each). The DNA end is more similar to TRBJ2-5, so the J call may be wrong. The germline V gene has CDR1 MNHEY and CDR2 SMNVEV (reference sequence). This CDR3 spans 12 amino acids. The DNA for the CDR3 is TGTGCCAGCAGTTTAAAGGGGAGGACCCAGTACTTC. Its protein is CASSLKGRTQYF.

This chain uses TRBV5-1 with TRBJ2-5; D remains unclear. The CDR3 loop spans 15 amino acids. Germline V gives CDR1 SGHRS, CDR2 YFSETQ. V gave up 2 bases and J gave up 4 bases, with 15 bases separating them. The DNA of the CDR3 is TGCGCCAGCAGCTTAAGTAGTGGTAGACGAGAGACCCAGTACTTC. Its protein product is CASSLSSGRRETQYF. Looking up the rest from reference TRBV5-1 and TRBJ2-5 gives the full variable domain: KAGVTQTPRYLIKTRGQQVTLSCSPISGHRSVSWYQQTPGQGLQFLFEYFSETQRNKGNFPGRFSGRQFSNSRSEMNVSTLELGDSALYLCASSLSSGRRETQYFGPGTRLLVL.

This rearrangement joins TRBV7-9 to TRBJ1-2; the D gene is possibly TRBD1 (6 bases). The germline V gene encodes CDR1 SEHNR and CDR2 FQNEAQ (reference sequence). The CDR3 spans 15 residues. V lost 3 bases, J lost 4 bases, and 15 bases lay in between. CDR3 DNA sequence: TGTGCCAGCAGCTTGGAAACAGGGTCCCCCTATGGCTACACCTTC. As protein: CASSLETGSPYGYTF.

There are a few counts of this clonotype. V is TRBV7-2 and J is TRBJ2-5; 7 bases line up with TRBD1. The length of the CDR3 is 14 residues. J was trimmed by 7 bases and V by 6 bases; bases with no gene match: 11. The germline CDR1 and CDR2 sequences are SGHTA and FQGNSA. The CDR3 loop reads CASSYETGLGTQYF. CDR3 bases: TGTGCCAGCAGTTACGAGACAGGGCTTGGGACCCAGTACTTC.

This clonotype was detected ten times or more. The rearrangement links TRBV7-9 to TRBJ2-1; TRBD1 aligns across 12 bases. This CDR3 region has 15 residues. Unmatched junction bases numbered 5, after V lost 4 bases and J lost 7 bases. In germline, CDR1 is SEHNR, CDR2 FQNEAQ (reference sequence). CDR3 protein: CASSSGTGGVNEQFF. As DNA, the CDR3 is TGTGCCAGCAGCTCAGGGACAGGGGGCGTGAATGAGCAGTTCTTC.

This clonotype was detected only a few times. The chain carries TRBV12-3 or TRBV12-4 and TRBJ2-7, with D uncertain. The length of the CDR3 is 15 residues. Trimming shortened V by 3 bases and J by 0 bases, and 12 bases separated the two germline ends. The CDR3 spells CASSFGLSSSYEQYF. CDR3 nucleotides: TGTGCCAGCAGTTTTGGTCTATCGAGCTCCTACGAGCAGTACTTC.

The chain is built from TRBV3-1 and TRBJ2-1; D is perhaps TRBD1 (5 bases). The V and J ends lost 4 bases and 13 bases respectively, with 17 bases between them. CDR3 length: 13 amino acids. Germline assignment: CDR1 LGHDT and CDR2 YNNKEL (reference sequence). The CDR3 bases are TGTGCCAGCAGCCCCATGGTGTCAGGGTACCAGTTCTTC. Translating gives CASSPMVSGYQFF.

In this sample, this clonotype turned up once. This chain joins TRBV30 and TRBJ1-1; D remains unclear. The germline V and J ends were trimmed by 6 bases and 1 base, with 12 bases remaining between them. The CDR3 is 13 residues long. Germline CDR1 and CDR2: GTSNPN and SVGIG (reference sequence). The CDR3 DNA follows: TGTGCCTGCCAGTGGCCCCCGAACACTGAAGCTTTCTTT. Its protein is CACQWPPNTEAFF.

This sequence joins TRBV25-1 and TRBJ2-7; 7 bases match TRBD2. Losses at the gene ends were 3 bases for V and 0 bases for J; bases not matched to a gene: 5. CDR3 length: 15 residues. The germline V gene encodes CDR1 MGHDK and CDR2 SYGVNS. The chain's CDR3 is CASSDPSGNSYEQYF. The CDR3 DNA sequence: TGTGCCAGCAGTGACCCAAGCGGGAACTCCTACGAGCAGTACTTC.

This clonotype came up a few times. The chain recombines TRBV2 with TRBJ2-1, with TRBD2 matching 12 bases. The germline CDR1 and CDR2 sequences are SNHLY and FYNNEI. Trimming at V came to 6 bases and at J to 8 bases, leaving 8 bases not matched to a gene. The CDR3 has 15 amino acids. The CDR3 spells CASRSGLAGLDEQFF. The CDR3 nucleotides read TGTGCCAGCAGATCCGGACTAGCGGGACTAGATGAGCAGTTCTTC.

The J gene is TRBJ2-5, the V gene TRBV5-1, with D perhaps assigned TRBD1 or TRBD2 (5 bases each). The J call is doubtful: the DNA matches TRBJ2-7 better. The CDR3 length is 15 residues. CDR1 is SGHRS and CDR2 is YFSETQ in the germline V gene. The chain's CDR3 is CASSPGASPYSEQYF. The DNA for the CDR3 is TGCGCCAGCAGCCCCGGGGCTAGTCCCTATTCCGAGCAGTACTTC.

This rearrangement joins TRBV24-1 to TRBJ2-1; 11 nucleotides match TRBD2. The V and J ends lost 2 bases and 5 bases, in that order; junction bases with no gene match: 4. This CDR3 has 16 amino acids. Germline CDR1 and CDR2: KGHDR and SFDVKD. The CDR3 nucleotides read TGTGCCACCAGTGATTCTAGCGGGGGGTCCCACAATGAGCAGTTCTTC. This translates into CATSDSSGGSHNEQFF.

This clonotype was counted a single time. The chain uses TRBV21-1 and TRBJ2-5; TRBD2 was called by the table and not checked on the DNA. TRBV21-1 is a documented pseudogene. The CDR3 loop spans 16 amino acids. CDR3 DNA sequence: TGTGCCAGCAGCAACAGGGGGCCCCGCGCTAGGGATGAGCAGTACTTC. As protein: CASSNRGPRARDEQYF.

The chain is built from TRBV10-3 and TRBJ2-5, with D possibly TRBD2 on 5 matching bases. The DNA end is a closer match to TRBJ2-7, so the J assignment may be wrong. CDR3 length: 14 residues. The V gene's germline CDR1 is ENHRY and CDR2 SYGVKD. The DNA of the CDR3 is TGTGCCATCAGTGAGTCCTCTAGCCCGAACGAGCAGTACTTC. Translated: CAISESSSPNEQYF.

This rearrangement joins TRBV4-1 to TRBJ2-3; 8 bases align to TRBD1. The CDR3 runs 17 residues. V shed 0 bases, J shed 0 bases, and the junction held 5 bases outside the gene matches. CDR1 is MGHRA and CDR2 is YSYEKL in the germline V gene. The CDR3 coding sequence is TGCGCCAGCAGCCAAGATCCGAGACAGGGGAGCACAGATACGCAGTATTTT. Translated: CASSQDPRQGSTDTQYF.

In its sample, this clonotype was seen a few times. V usage is TRBV12-3 or TRBV12-4 and J usage is TRBJ1-2; no firm D call. V lost 8 bases and J lost 2, with 15 bases in between. This CDR3 is 14 amino acids long. CDR3 amino acids: CASRSGEGNYGYTF. For the CDR3, the DNA is TGTGCCAGCCGTAGTGGAGAAGGAAACTATGGCTACACCTTC.

The chain is built from TRBV20-1 and TRBJ2-7; 9 bases fit TRBD2. Trimming at V came to 6 bases and at J to 5 bases, leaving 8 bases not matched to a gene. The CDR3 has 13 residues. The V gene's germline CDR1 is DFQATT and CDR2 SNEGSKA (reference sequence). The CDR3 region is CSARSGRSNEQYF. CDR3 nucleotides: TGCAGTGCCCGTAGCGGGAGATCAAACGAGCAGTACTTC.

V usage is TRBV12-3 or TRBV12-4 and J usage is TRBJ1-1; D possibly corresponds to TRBD1 (5 bases). V was shortened by 4 bases and J by 1 base, with 25 bases between the two germline ends. The CDR3 totals 19 residues. The CDR3 reads CASSSFPVDPGLKNTEAFF. DNA for the CDR3: TGTGCCAGCAGTTCGTTCCCGGTGGACCCGGGACTAAAGAACACTGAAGCTTTCTTT.

This clonotype was observed a few times. The chain recombines TRBV2 with TRBJ2-7; TRBD1 might be the D (6 bases). Germline CDR1 SNHLY, CDR2 FYNNEI. The V end lost 5 bases, the J end lost 4 bases, and 12 bases lay between the germline ends. The CDR3 is 13 residues long. As DNA, the CDR3 is TGTGCCAGCAGTAACCAGGGACATTACGAGCAGTACTTC. Its protein is CASSNQGHYEQYF.